This record covers a single T cell receptor beta chain. Seattle patients were enrolled during active infection and followed longitudinally. The V gene lost 7 bases and the J gene lost 7 bases, with 14 bases spanning the gap. CDR3 length: 12 amino acids. Germline V gene lookup returns CDR1 SGDLS and CDR2 YYNGEE. These data originate in a study of blood T cell repertoires in COVID-19. Looking at the study overall: Whether acute or convalescent, the COVID-19 samples came from the United States, Italy and Spain. Sources were T cells, B-cell-depleted T cells, or PBMCs; the material itself was cDNA or gDNA.

As handled by the study authors: Reference gene primer amplification yielded estimated nucleated cell counts. Profiling relied on immunoSEQ multiplex PCR, and the TCRdb table lists in-frame clones only, not all of them. V and J calls and clone size are copied from that table; D and trimming were computed from the DNA. The table includes 330,000 or so clones, 87% detected once. V gene TRBV9 combines with J gene TRBJ2-5, with D possibly matching TRBD2 (5 bases). The sample consisted of peripheral blood. This clonotype originated in a man aged 30-40 years with COVID-19, enrolled during active disease. The DNA for the CDR3 is TGTGCCAGCGGAACGGAGGCGGGGACCCAGTACTTC. This codes for CASGTEAGTQYF.